Listed here are 3 T cell receptor beta chains from one sample, sequenced in a study of PD-1 blockade in classical Hodgkin lymphoma. Exposure to brentuximab vedotin varied, and each patient had relapsed following autologous stem cell transplantation. Using immunoSEQ multiplex PCR, the repertoire was profiled, and TCRdb retains in-frame clones only, with some absent. The profile covers about 94,000 clones, with 85% to 90% appearing a single time and around 10% taken by the ten largest. Material: peripheral blood mononuclear cells (PBMCs), obtained before the second cycle of nivolumab. Receptors were obtained from a human donor with classical Hodgkin lymphoma.

The CDR3 reads CASSLGRNNEQFF. The CDR3 region has the DNA TGTGCCAGCAGTTTGGGCCGGAACAATGAGCAGTTCTTC. This chain links TRBV27 with TRBJ2-1; unclear D gene. CDR3 length: 13 amino acids. V was cut by 3 bases and J by 5 bases, with 8 bases left in between. Germline V CDR1 and CDR2: MNHEY, SMNVEV (reference sequence).

V usage is TRBV7-9 and J usage is TRBJ1-6; 9 bases are a match to TRBD1. CDR3 length: 16 residues. J was trimmed by 6 bases and V by 4 bases; bases with no gene match: 7. Germline CDR1 and CDR2: SEHNR and FQNEAQ (reference sequence). CDR3 DNA sequence: TGTGCCAGCAGCTCCCGGGGGGGACAGGGTAATTCACCCCTCCACTTT. It codes for CASSSRGGQGNSPLHF. Variable domain in full (rest from reference TRBV7-9 and TRBJ1-6): DTGVSQNPRHKITKRGQNVTFRCDPISEHNRLYWYRQTLGQGPEFLTYFQNEAQLEKSRLLSDRFSAERPKGSFSTLEIQRTEQGDSAMYLCASSSRGGQGNSPLHFGNGTRLTVT.

The chain carries TRBV10-2 and TRBJ1-2; a possible D gene is TRBD1 (5 bases). In germline, CDR1 is WSHSY, CDR2 SAAADI. CDR3 length: 16 residues. V lost 7 bases to trimming and J lost 4 bases, with 22 bases between them. Here the CDR3 DNA reads TGCGCCAGCAAGGATGTATCGGGGCGATGGGGCTATGGCTACACCTTC. Residues: CASKDVSGRWGYGYTF.